Below are 19 T cell receptor beta chains sequenced from a single sample in a study of cytomegalovirus exposure and HLA in healthy donors. The PCR made use of 60 Vbeta and 13 Jbeta primers. Clones were sequenced by immunoSEQ multiplex PCR, and TCRdb holds only the in-frame ones, with some missing. The table records about 190,000 clones, about 87% of them present only once. Material: PBMCs. The receptors originated from a young man in good health and CMV-seronegative.

This chain uses TRBV7-9 with TRBJ2-2; possibly TRBD1 for D (6 bases). Trimming removed 5 bases at V and 7 bases at J, with 11 bases between. Germline V gene data show CDR1 as SEHNR and CDR2 as FQNEAQ (reference sequence). The CDR3 covers 13 residues. The CDR3 nucleotides are TGTGCCAGCAGCGAACAGGGAATCGGGGAGCTGTTTTTT. Protein sequence: CASSEQGIGELFF.

The V gene is TRBV7-2, the J gene TRBJ1-1; tentative D call: TRBD1 (6 bases). Germline CDR1 reads SGHTA; CDR2 reads FQGNSA. V was shortened by 1 base and J by 5 bases, with 14 bases between the two germline ends. This CDR3 spans 15 amino acids. The chain's CDR3 is CASSLETGLGTEAFF. The CDR3 region has the DNA TGTGCCAGCAGCTTAGAGACAGGCCTGGGGACTGAAGCTTTCTTT.

The chain employs TRBV27 and TRBJ2-1, with 7 bases that match TRBD2. The CDR3 length is 15 residues. Germline CDR1 is MNHEY and CDR2 is SMNVEV (reference sequence). V gave up 6 bases and J gave up 1 base; unmatched junction bases: 6. CDR3 sequence: CASRIRGVSYNEQFF. The CDR3 region has the DNA TGTGCCAGCAGAATTCGGGGGGTTTCCTACAATGAGCAGTTCTTC.

The V gene is TRBV7-9, the J gene TRBJ1-1; D remains ambiguous. Germline V gives CDR1 SEHNR, CDR2 FQNEAQ (reference sequence). CDR3 length equals 15 residues. Trimming stripped 3 bases from V and 2 bases from J, with 13 bases between. This chain's CDR3 is CASSLVSGFNTEAFF. CDR3 sequence (DNA): TGTGCCAGCAGCTTGGTTTCGGGTTTCAACACTGAAGCTTTCTTT.

This clone was counted only a few times. The genes are TRBV5-1 and TRBJ2-7; 14 nucleotides agree with TRBD2. This CDR3 region has 17 residues. CDR1 and CDR2 from the germline V gene are SGHRS and YFSETQ. The trim removed 8 bases at V and 4 bases at J, leaving 14 bases unmatched. The CDR3 region is CASKDIRLAGGPYEQYF. The CDR3 nucleotides read TGCGCCAGTAAAGATATCCGACTAGCGGGGGGGCCGTACGAGCAGTACTTC.

The chain combines TRBV7-9 with TRBJ1-2; TRBD1 is a possible D gene (6 bases). This CDR3 comprises 14 residues. With 4 bases removed from V and 7 bases from J, the gap between germline ends came to 16 bases. The germline CDR1 and CDR2 sequences are SEHNR and FQNEAQ (reference sequence). The CDR3 loop is CASSSYLGAGGYTF. For the CDR3, the DNA is TGTGCCAGCAGCTCGTACTTGGGGGCTGGTGGCTACACCTTC.

This clone was found a few times. The chain carries TRBV4-2 and TRBJ2-1, with unresolved D. V lost 0 bases, J lost 8 bases, and 11 bases lay in between. This CDR3 is built from 14 residues. The germline V gene has CDR1 LGHNA and CDR2 YNFKEQ. The CDR3 region has the DNA TGTGCCAGCAGCCAAGATTTCGGAGACGATGAGCAGTTCTTC. This translates into CASSQDFGDDEQFF.

The rearrangement links TRBV6-5 to TRBJ1-1; weak D call: TRBD1 (5 bases). Looked up from germline, CDR1 is MNHEY and CDR2 is SVGAGI. Between the trimmed V and J ends, which lost 2 bases and 2 bases, there was a span of 12 bases. CDR3 size: 15 residues. As DNA, the CDR3 is TGTGCCAGCAGTTACGGAGTGGGGGGTAACACTGAAGCTTTCTTT. It specifies CASSYGVGGNTEAFF.

The rearrangement links TRBV7-8 to TRBJ2-3; 7 bases align to TRBD2. The CDR3 runs 15 residues. The germline gives CDR1 SGHVS, CDR2 FQNEAQ. V was clipped by 1 base and J by 6 bases; unmatched bases: 7. The CDR3 spells CASSLEGRAADTQYF. In DNA form, the CDR3 reads TGTGCCAGCAGCTTAGAGGGGAGGGCGGCGGATACGCAGTATTTT.

This clone occurred many times. The chain has TRBV20-1 and TRBJ2-5; tentative D call: TRBD2 (6 bases). V was trimmed by 5 bases and J by 5 bases, leaving 9 bases between them. The CDR3 loop spans 11 amino acids. Germline assignment: CDR1 DFQATT and CDR2 SNEGSKA (reference sequence). CDR3 in DNA: TGCAGTGCTTGGACTACGGAGACCCAGTACTTC. Protein: CSAWTTETQYF.

The chain couples TRBV15 to TRBJ2-1; 7 bases are a match to TRBD1. The J segment lost 1 base and the V segment lost 5 bases, leaving 11 bases of the junction unmatched. The CDR3 runs to 17 residues. The germline V gene has CDR1 LNHNV and CDR2 YYDKDF (reference sequence). CDR3 sequence reads: CATSLQAGTASYNEQFF. Written as DNA, the CDR3 is TGTGCCACCAGCCTCCAAGCCGGGACAGCTTCCTACAATGAGCAGTTCTTC.

This rearrangement joins TRBV19 to TRBJ2-5, with a tentative D call TRBD2 (5 bases). The CDR3 has 12 amino acids. Deletions cut 8 bases from V and 5 bases from J, with 12 bases between. Germline V CDR1 and CDR2: LNHDA, SQIVND (reference sequence). CDR3 DNA sequence: TGTGCCAGTCGCCAGGCGGGTGAGACCCAGTACTTC. Protein sequence: CASRQAGETQYF. The whole variable domain, remainder taken from reference TRBV19 and TRBJ2-5, is DGGITQSPKYLFRKEGQNVTLSCEQNLNHDAMYWYRQDPGQGLRLIYYSQIVNDFQKGDIAEGYSVSREKKESFPLTVTSAQKNPTAFYLCASRQAGETQYFGPGTRLLVL.

The rearrangement links TRBV29-1 to TRBJ2-1; TRBD2 is a possible D gene (8 bases). Germline V gene lookup returns CDR1 SQVTM and CDR2 ANQGSEA. This CDR3 region has 15 residues. V was clipped by 7 bases and J by 4 bases, with 20 bases between them. This CDR3 is CSAGGGTARYNEQFF. The CDR3 DNA follows: TGCAGCGCCGGGGGGGGGACAGCGAGGTACAATGAGCAGTTCTTC.

The chain uses TRBV18 and TRBJ2-5; 7 bases map to TRBD2. The germline V gene has CDR1 KGHSH and CDR2 LQKENI. J gave up 3 bases and V 3 bases, and 16 bases lay outside the gene matches. The CDR3 extends over 18 amino acids. This CDR3 reads CASSPQGLREVTKETQYF. The DNA for the CDR3 is TGTGCCAGCTCACCGCAGGGTCTACGGGAGGTAACTAAAGAGACCCAGTACTTC. Supplemented by reference TRBV18 and TRBJ2-5, the full variable domain reads NAGVMQNPRHLVRRRGQEARLRCSPMKGHSHVYWYRQLPEEGLKFMVYLQKENIIDESGMPKERFSAEFPKEGPSILRIQQVVRGDSAAYFCASSPQGLREVTKETQYFGPGTRLLVL.

The chain uses TRBV4-3 and TRBJ2-3, with D possibly being TRBD2 (5 bases). The V gene lost 0 bases and the J gene lost 10 bases, with 11 bases spanning the gap. The CDR3 loop spans 13 amino acids. Germline CDR1 is LGHNA and CDR2 is YSLEER. The CDR3 DNA sequence: TGCGCCAGCAGCCAAGACCCCTCCGGGGCGCAGTATTTT. Encoded protein: CASSQDPSGAQYF.

The CDR3 reads CSVEVGGQSYEQYF. CDR3 DNA: TGCAGCGTTGAAGTAGGGGGACAGTCCTACGAGCAGTACTTC. The chain recombines TRBV29-1 with TRBJ2-7; 7 nucleotides match TRBD1. The trim removed 1 base at V and 1 base at J, leaving 4 bases unmatched. From germline, CDR1 is SQVTM and CDR2 ANQGSEA. The CDR3 extends over 14 amino acids.

This clone was picked up one time. The chain uses TRBV28 and TRBJ1-2; D might be TRBD1 (6 bases). Trimming shortened V by 4 bases and J by 3 bases, and 18 bases separated the two germline ends. Germline V gene data show CDR1 as MDHEN and CDR2 as SYDVKM. The CDR3 is 16 residues long. Here the CDR3 DNA reads TGTGCCAGCAGTTCCTATTCCGGACAGACTTACTATGGCTACACCTTC. This sequence encodes CASSSYSGQTYYGYTF.

The chain couples TRBV27 to TRBJ2-7, with D perhaps TRBD1 (6 bases). V lost 4 bases and J 1 base, leaving 17 bases between the germline ends. The CDR3 extends over 16 amino acids. Looked up from germline, CDR1 is MNHEY and CDR2 is SMNVEV (reference sequence). The CDR3 protein is CASSSLQGGPSYEQYF. CDR3 sequence (DNA): TGTGCCAGCAGTTCACTACAGGGCGGCCCATCCTACGAGCAGTACTTC.

This rearrangement joins TRBV28 to TRBJ2-7; 9 bases are a match to TRBD1. V lost 5 bases, J lost 4 bases, and 6 bases stayed unmatched. Germline V lookup: CDR1 MDHEN, CDR2 SYDVKM. The CDR3 extends over 14 amino acids. The CDR3 DNA is TGTGCCAGCAGTCCGGGACAGGGACGGTACGAGCAGTACTTC. Translation: CASSPGQGRYEQYF.